The TCR beta chain described here comes from a study of shared T cell receptors in the human thymus. Sequencing used immunoSEQ multiplex PCR; TCRdb keeps in-frame clones, though not all of them. Here the sample spans 600,000 to 900,000 clones, 80% to 90% being singletons. Germline values: CDR1 SEHNR, CDR2 FQNEAQ (reference sequence). This CDR3 contains 14 residues. With regard to this clone: The junction differs from germline at one of its ends, possibly a read error.

The same data also went into a second study, on human thymus T cells. That paper adds: Each of the donors was a healthy Finnish infant who was undergoing open corrective cardiac surgery for congenital heart defects. Resections were taken during corrective heart surgery, and the thymus tissue came from these. Related research found strongly overlapping thymic repertoires in unrelated individuals.

Source material: thymocytes. The rearrangement links TRBV7-9 to TRBJ2-5; tentative D call: TRBD2 (6 bases). This receptor was obtained from a girl less than two years old with a congenital heart defect. This CDR3 reads CASSSQGLQGTQYF. The CDR3 nucleotides are TGTGCCAGCAGCTCGCAGGGACTCCAAGGGACCCAGTACTTC.